The clone carrying this TCR beta chain is termed medium-sized (0.01 to 0.1%). Its cognate antigen is unknown. This sample stems from a study of spatial heterogeneity in lung cancer. Turning to the study itself: The average appearance count of each unique TCR and UMI combination in raw reads was more than 9.5. General observations from the study: Within tumors, counts of expanded alpha and beta TCRs tracked tumor mutation counts.

Time point indicated: sample taken at primary tumor resection. This CDR3 contains 13 residues. V lost 8 bases to trimming and J lost 5 bases; unmatched junction nucleotides: 7. Per the germline V gene, CDR1 is SEHNR and CDR2 is FQNEAQ (reference sequence). TCRdb processed the 5' RACE reads anew with MiXCR; each CDR3 protein has one entry. The data hold about 7,900 distinct CDR3 sequences, with around 7% observed a single time. The source was lung tumor tissue, collected at surgery. V gene TRBV7-9 combines with J gene TRBJ2-7; 9 positions agree with TRBD1. The TCR originated in a female donor with early-stage non-small cell lung cancer. The CDR3 DNA is TGTGCCAGCGGGAGGGGACAGGGAAACGAGCAGTACTTC. As protein: CASGRGQGNEQYF.